Each of the 22 T cell receptor beta chains below was sequenced from the same sample in a study of blood T cell repertoires in COVID-19. Measured with immunoSEQ multiplex PCR; TCRdb has only the in-frame clones, and not every one. This table holds 200,000 to 250,000 clones, around 83% found once. Source material: peripheral blood. The receptors derive from a man aged 50 to 59 with active or convalescent COVID-19.

The rearrangement links TRBV15 to TRBJ2-3, with TRBD2 as a possible D gene (6 bases). Trimming cost V 5 bases and J 2 bases, with 20 bases left between them. Per the germline V gene, CDR1 is LNHNV and CDR2 is YYDKDF (reference sequence). This CDR3 is built from 17 residues. This chain's CDR3 is CATSSIGRGPSTDTQYF. For the CDR3, the DNA is TGTGCCACCAGCTCAATTGGGCGGGGTCCTTCCACAGATACGCAGTATTTT. Using reference TRBV15 and TRBJ2-3 for the parts outside the CDR3, the full variable domain is DAMVIQNPRYQVTQFGKPVTLSCSQTLNHNVMYWYQQKSSQAPKLLFHYYDKDFNNEADTPDNFQSRRPNTSFCFLDIRSPGLGDTAMYLCATSSIGRGPSTDTQYFGPGTRLTVL.

The gene calls are TRBV7-2 and TRBJ2-7; the D is unclear. The CDR3 is made up of 15 amino acids. Germline-derived CDR1 and CDR2 are SGHTA and FQGNSA. Between the trimmed V and J ends, which lost 1 base and 1 base, there was a span of 11 bases. CDR3 nucleotide sequence: TGTGCCAGCAGCTTAGTGCTAACCTCGTCCTACGAGCAGTACTTC. Translation: CASSLVLTSSYEQYF. Looking up the rest from reference TRBV7-2 and TRBJ2-7 gives the full variable domain: GAGVSQSPSNKVTEKGKDVELRCDPISGHTALYWYRQSLGQGLEFLIYFQGNSAPDKSGLPSDRFSAERTGGSVSTLTIQRTQQEDSAVYLCASSLVLTSSYEQYFGPGTRLTVT.

The chain has TRBV6-5 and TRBJ1-2, with TRBD1 matching 7 bases. Losses at the gene ends were 7 bases for V and 2 bases for J; bases not matched to a gene: 4. CDR3 length: 13 residues. Per germline, CDR1 MNHEY and CDR2 SVGAGI. As DNA, the CDR3 is TGTGCCAGCACCGCGGGACAGAACTATGGCTACACCTTC. This codes for CASTAGQNYGYTF.

CDR3 in DNA: TGTGCCAGCAGTGCAGGAGGACGGGCCTATACTGAAGCTTTCTTT. This encodes CASSAGGRAYTEAFF. The chain links TRBV25-1 to TRBJ1-1; D call uncertain. V dropped 4 bases and J dropped 5 bases, with 17 bases sitting between them. The length of the CDR3 is 15 residues. Germline CDR1 and CDR2: MGHDK and SYGVNS.

The chain links TRBV7-2 to TRBJ2-5; possibly TRBD1 for D (6 bases). Trimming took 5 bases from V and 10 from J, leaving 20 bases between them. The CDR3 has 14 residues. Germline V gene sequence: CDR1 SGHTA, CDR2 FQGNSA. The CDR3 DNA sequence: TGTGCCAGCAGCGTACAGGGCGTCAACGGTGACCAGTACTTC. Amino acid sequence: CASSVQGVNGDQYF.

V usage is TRBV7-2 and J usage is TRBJ2-5; 8 bases map to TRBD1. The J segment lost 3 bases and the V segment lost 4 bases, leaving 7 bases of the junction unmatched. CDR1 is SGHTA, CDR2 FQGNSA, per germline. The CDR3 has 15 amino acids. CDR3 sequence reads: CASSSGGRVKETQYF. The CDR3 nucleotides read TGTGCCAGCAGCTCAGGGGGCAGGGTGAAAGAGACCCAGTACTTC.

This clone was recorded once. The chain is built from TRBV5-5 and TRBJ2-3; 8 bases are a match to TRBD1. The CDR3 has 15 amino acids. Germline trimming cut 1 base from V and 5 bases from J; bases unmatched to any gene: 6. Per the germline V gene, CDR1 is SGHKS and CDR2 is YYEKEE (reference sequence). CDR3 DNA: TGTGCCAGCAGCTTGTCGGGACAGGTACAAGATACGCAGTATTTT. Amino acid sequence: CASSLSGQVQDTQYF.

This clone has only one observation. The chain links TRBV13 to TRBJ2-7, with D perhaps matching TRBD1 (6 bases). Per the germline V gene, CDR1 is PRHDT and CDR2 is FYEKMQ (reference sequence). The CDR3 runs to 16 residues. V shed 2 bases and J shed 3 bases, with 17 bases lying between them. CDR3 sequence (DNA): TGTGCCAGCAGCTTAACTGTGCGGACAGATATCTACGAGCAGTACGTC. It specifies CASSLTVRTDIYEQYV.

The chain employs TRBV21-1 and TRBJ1-1; no DNA check was done on the table's D call, TRBD1. TRBV21-1 is flagged as a pseudogene. The CDR3 is 13 residues long. CDR3 DNA: TGTGCCAGCAGCTTAACCAGGGAAACTGAAGCTTTCTTT. Protein: CASSLTRETEAFF.

V is TRBV3-1 (or the pseudogene TRBV3-2) and J is TRBJ2-3, with D unclear. Germline V lookup: CDR1 LGHDT, CDR2 YNNKEL (reference sequence). The CDR3 is 14 residues long. Trimming took 0 bases from V and 4 from J, leaving 8 bases between them. In DNA form, the CDR3 reads TGTGCCAGCAGCCAAGATACCTACCCAGATACGCAGTATTTT. It translates to CASSQDTYPDTQYF.

The chain has TRBV4-1 and TRBJ1-2; no clear D gene. V lost 4 bases and J lost 4, with 16 bases in between. This CDR3 spans 15 amino acids. Germline-derived CDR1 and CDR2 are MGHRA and YSYEKL. The DNA for the CDR3 is TGCGCCAGCAGCCCGACGGGCGGGCACGGCTATGGCTACACCTTC. It is translated as CASSPTGGHGYGYTF.

V usage is TRBV18 and J usage is TRBJ2-1, with 9 bases aligning to TRBD2. V was pared by 4 bases and J by 3 bases, with 4 bases of the junction left unmatched. Germline CDR1 is KGHSH and CDR2 is LQKENI. The CDR3 loop spans 15 amino acids. In DNA, the CDR3 is TGTGCCAGCTCACTCCTAGCGGGAAACTACAATGAGCAGTTCTTC. The encoded protein is CASSLLAGNYNEQFF. Full variable domain (outside the CDR3, taken from reference TRBV18 and TRBJ2-1): NAGVMQNPRHLVRRRGQEARLRCSPMKGHSHVYWYRQLPEEGLKFMVYLQKENIIDESGMPKERFSAEFPKEGPSILRIQQVVRGDSAAYFCASSLLAGNYNEQFFGPGTRLTVL.

CDR3 sequence (DNA): TGCGCCAGCAGCTTGGTGGGACAGGGGTCAGATACGCAGTATTTT. It yields the protein CASSLVGQGSDTQYF. The V and J genes are TRBV5-1 and TRBJ2-3, with 10 bases fitting TRBD1. Germline V gene data show CDR1 as SGHRS and CDR2 as YFSETQ. Losses at the gene ends were 0 bases for V and 4 bases for J; bases not matched to a gene: 2. The CDR3 totals 15 residues.

V usage is TRBV4-3 and J usage is TRBJ1-4; the D gene is possibly TRBD1 (6 bases). This CDR3 region has 15 residues. CDR1 and CDR2 from the germline V gene are LGHNA and YSLEER. V lost 0 bases, J lost 7 bases, and 12 bases lay in between. CDR3 protein: CASSQDIIGGEKLFF. DNA for the CDR3: TGCGCCAGCAGCCAAGATATCATAGGGGGTGAAAAACTGTTTTTT.

The genes are TRBV7-9 and TRBJ1-3; 7 positions agree with TRBD1. Germline V gene data show CDR1 as SEHNR and CDR2 as FQNEAQ (reference sequence). The J segment lost 0 bases and the V segment lost 5 bases, leaving 7 bases of the junction unmatched. The CDR3 is 16 amino acids. The CDR3 nucleotides are TGTGCCAGCAGCCCCGACACAGGGGTCTCTGGAAACACCATATATTTT. Amino acids: CASSPDTGVSGNTIYF.

V usage is TRBV7-9 and J usage is TRBJ1-3; a weak D match, TRBD1 (6 bases). The germline gives CDR1 SEHNR, CDR2 FQNEAQ (reference sequence). V gave up 10 bases and J gave up 0 bases, with 16 bases separating them. This CDR3 is built from 15 residues. The CDR3 sequence: CATASDRNSGNTIYF. The CDR3 region has the DNA TGTGCCACCGCCTCCGACAGGAACTCTGGAAACACCATATATTTT.

The V gene is TRBV7-2, the J gene TRBJ2-2; no definite D call. In germline, CDR1 is SGHTA, CDR2 FQGNSA. The V gene lost 3 bases and the J gene lost 1 base, with 6 bases spanning the gap. The CDR3 sequence is 14 residues long. Here the CDR3 reads CASSFDWNTGELFF. The CDR3 DNA follows: TGTGCCAGCAGCTTCGACTGGAACACCGGGGAGCTGTTTTTT.

This clone has just one count. This chain links TRBV6-2 or TRBV6-3 with TRBJ1-5, with a possible D match to TRBD1 (5 bases). Germline-derived CDR1 and CDR2 are MNHEY and SVGEGT. The CDR3 totals 14 residues. The V end lost 4 bases, the J end lost 6 bases, and 13 bases lay between the germline ends. The CDR3 DNA reads as TGTGCCAGCAGTTCCCGGGGGGGTAGTCAGCCCCAGCATTTT. Translation gives CASSSRGGSQPQHF.

This sequence joins TRBV9 and TRBJ2-3; D is unresolved. The CDR3 loop spans 13 amino acids. Per the germline V gene, CDR1 is SGDLS and CDR2 is YYNGEE. V lost 0 bases and J 3 bases, leaving 5 bases between the germline ends. Here the CDR3 DNA reads TGTGCCAGCAGCGTAGCTACTACAGATACGCAGTATTTT. Encoded protein: CASSVATTDTQYF.

The chain carries TRBV28 and TRBJ1-5; 10 bases are a match to TRBD1. The CDR3 totals 15 residues. Germline V gene lookup returns CDR1 MDHEN and CDR2 SYDVKM. Unmatched junction bases numbered 5, after V lost 6 bases and J lost 3 bases. The CDR3 DNA is TGTGCCAGCAGCTCAGGGACAGGGGACAATCAGCCCCAGCATTTT. Translation gives CASSSGTGDNQPQHF.

The chain is built from TRBV3-1 (or the pseudogene TRBV3-2) and TRBJ1-1, with a weak D call TRBD1 (6 bases). CDR1 is LGHDT, CDR2 YNNKEL, per germline (reference sequence). CDR3 length: 14 amino acids. The V gene lost 3 bases and the J gene lost 4 bases, with 12 bases spanning the gap. The CDR3 is CASSHQGLGTEAFF. In DNA, the CDR3 is TGTGCCAGCAGCCATCAGGGGTTGGGCACTGAAGCTTTCTTT.

CDR3 residues: CASSGAGTTNEKLFF. Here the CDR3 DNA reads TGTGCCAGCAGTGGGGCAGGGACAACTAATGAAAAACTGTTTTTT. The chain recombines TRBV28 with TRBJ1-4, with D perhaps matching TRBD1 (5 bases). Trimming removed 5 bases from V and 0 bases from J, with 10 bases in between. This CDR3 contains 15 residues. Germline CDR1 is MDHEN and CDR2 is SYDVKM.